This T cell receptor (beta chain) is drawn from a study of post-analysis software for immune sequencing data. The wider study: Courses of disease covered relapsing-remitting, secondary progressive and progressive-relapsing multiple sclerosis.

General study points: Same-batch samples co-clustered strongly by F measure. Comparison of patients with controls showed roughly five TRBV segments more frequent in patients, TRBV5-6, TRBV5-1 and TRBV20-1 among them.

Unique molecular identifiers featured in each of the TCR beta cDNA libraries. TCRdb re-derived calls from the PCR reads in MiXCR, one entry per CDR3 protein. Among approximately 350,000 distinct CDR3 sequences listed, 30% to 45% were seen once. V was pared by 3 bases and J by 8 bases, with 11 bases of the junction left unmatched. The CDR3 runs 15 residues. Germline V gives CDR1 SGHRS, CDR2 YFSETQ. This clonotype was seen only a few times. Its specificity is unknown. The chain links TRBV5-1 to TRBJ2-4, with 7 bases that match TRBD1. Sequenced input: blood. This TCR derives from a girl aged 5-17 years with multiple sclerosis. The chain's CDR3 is CASSYRTGGVHIQYF. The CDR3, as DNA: TGCGCCAGCAGCTACCGGACAGGAGGAGTGCACATTCAGTACTTC.